This T cell receptor beta chain was found in a study of blood T cell repertoires in COVID-19. TCRdb keeps only in-frame clones here, not all; method: immunoSEQ multiplex PCR. The repertoire includes over 150,000 clones, around 84% of them detected once, and approximately 0.6% sits in the top ten. CDR3 length: 13 residues. CDR1 is SGHKS and CDR2 is YYEKEE in the germline V gene (reference sequence). Trimming stripped 4 bases from V and 3 bases from J, with 10 bases between. Sequences were obtained from peripheral blood. The J gene is TRBJ2-5, the V gene TRBV5-5; TRBD1 is a possible D gene (6 bases). The TCR originated in a man between 60 and 70 years old with COVID-19, enrolled during active disease. CDR3 loop: CASSMTGEETQYF. As DNA, the CDR3 is TGTGCCAGCAGCATGACAGGAGAAGAGACCCAGTACTTC.